A selection of T cell receptor beta chains follows, all from one sample in a study of CD8 T cells in ankylosing spondylitis. TCRdb re-derived calls from the 5' RACE reads in MiXCR, one entry per CDR3 protein. The sample lists some 140,000 distinct CDR3 sequences, over 10% seen once, with less than 5% in the top ten. The sequenced sample consisted of blood, either unsorted or a sorted T cell fraction (not recorded which). Receptor source: a female donor with ankylosing spondylitis or in good health (not recorded which). The CDR3 runs from the conserved cysteine through the conserved F or W. A D gene is named only where the DNA matches it firmly. Clone size is shown for a subset of rows, as once, few, many or a class of expanded clone.

CDR3: CATSDSYEQYF
DNA: TGTGCCACCAGTGATTCCTACGAGCAGTACTTC
V: TRBV24-1
D: .
size: .
J: TRBJ2-7

CDR3: CSVVKLGLYQYF
DNA: TGCAGCGTTGTCAAACTAGGGTTGTATCAGTACTTC
V: TRBV29-1
D: .
size: many
J: TRBJ2-4

CDR3: CASSSLATGEFDGSGHF
DNA: TGTGCCAGCAGTTCTCTCGCGACAGGGGAATTTGATGGTAGCGGGCACTTC
V: TRBV6-2/TRBV6-3
D: .
size: many
J: TRBJ2-4

CDR3: CSASPSGGRTYEQYF
DNA: TGCAGTGCTAGCCCTAGCGGGGGACGAACCTACGAGCAGTACTTC
V: TRBV20-1
D: TRBD2
size: .
J: TRBJ2-7

CDR3: CASSLRDRRSSGNTIYF
DNA: TGTGCCAGCAGTTTGAGGGACAGACGTTCCTCTGGAAACACCATATATTTT
V: TRBV12-3/TRBV12-4
D: TRBD1
size: many
J: TRBJ1-3

CDR3: CASSLEWASGNEQYF
DNA: TGTGCCAGCAGCTTAGAGTGGGCCTCGGGGAACGAGCAGTACTTC
V: TRBV11-2
D: .
size: many
J: TRBJ2-7

CDR3: CASSPGSNTEAFF
DNA: TGTGCCAGCAGCCCCGGATCCAACACTGAAGCTTTCTTT
V: TRBV11-1
D: .
size: many
J: TRBJ1-1

CDR3: CASSLDPGELFF
DNA: TGTGCCAGCAGCTTAGATCCCGGGGAGCTGTTTTTT
V: TRBV13
D: .
size: few
J: TRBJ2-2

CDR3: CASSQDRNEQFF
DNA: TGTGCCAGCAGCCAAGATCGTAATGAGCAGTTCTTC
V: TRBV3-1
D: .
size: many
J: TRBJ2-1

CDR3: CSVEAAGTRYNNEQFF
DNA: TGCAGCGTTGAAGCCGCCGGGACAAGATATAACAATGAGCAGTTCTTC
V: TRBV29-1
D: .
size: many
J: TRBJ2-1

CDR3: CSGRGEAFF
DNA: TGCAGCGGACGGGGTGAAGCTTTCTTT
V: TRBV29-1
D: .
size: many
J: TRBJ1-1

CDR3: CASSLDVGGRGDNEQFF
DNA: TGTGCCAGCAGTTTAGACGTGGGCGGGAGGGGGGACAATGAGCAGTTCTTC
V: TRBV12-3/TRBV12-4
D: TRBD2
size: many
J: TRBJ2-1

CDR3: CASSLAVSAQAFF
DNA: TGTGCCAGCAGTTTGGCGGTCTCTGCCCAGGCTTTCTTT
V: TRBV12-3/TRBV12-4
D: .
size: many
J: TRBJ1-1

CDR3: CASSQGTGSGEKLFF
DNA: TGCGCCAGCAGCCAGGGCACGGGGTCAGGAGAAAAACTGTTTTTT
V: TRBV5-1
D: .
size: many
J: TRBJ1-4

CDR3: CASSEAPGVAGSSYNEQFF
DNA: TGTGCCAGCAGTGAAGCGCCCGGGGTAGCGGGCTCATCCTACAATGAGCAGTTCTTC
V: TRBV6-1
D: TRBD2
size: many
J: TRBJ2-1

CDR3: CASSPVSPLVNTGELFF
DNA: TGCGCCAGCAGCCCCGTCTCCCCCCTAGTGAACACCGGGGAGCTGTTTTTT
V: TRBV5-1
D: .
size: many
J: TRBJ2-2

CDR3: CSVVSAVAKNIQYF
DNA: TGCAGCGTTGTGTCTGCCGTAGCCAAAAACATTCAGTACTTC
V: TRBV29-1
D: .
size: many
J: TRBJ2-4

CDR3: CSASFPLLSRTYEQYF
DNA: TGCAGTGCTAGTTTCCCGTTATTAAGCAGGACCTACGAGCAGTACTTC
V: TRBV20-1
D: .
size: many
J: TRBJ2-7

CDR3: CASSPLEGRPPNYGYTF
DNA: TGTGCCAGCAGTCCCTTAGAGGGGCGACCCCCCAACTATGGCTACACCTTC
V: TRBV12-3/TRBV12-4
D: .
size: many
J: TRBJ1-2

CDR3: CSARSLSLGYGYTF
DNA: TGCAGTGCTAGATCGTTGAGTTTGGGGTATGGCTACACCTTC
V: TRBV20-1
D: .
size: many
J: TRBJ1-2

CDR3: CASSFGGQGNYGYTF
DNA: TGTGCCAGCAGCTTTGGGGGACAGGGAAACTATGGCTACACCTTC
V: TRBV11-2
D: TRBD1
size: many
J: TRBJ1-2

CDR3: CASTLGGSTNEKLFF
DNA: TGTGCCAGCACGTTAGGAGGCTCAACTAATGAAAAACTGTTTTTT
V: TRBV12-3/TRBV12-4
D: .
size: many
J: TRBJ1-4

CDR3: CASSGGPNEQFF
DNA: TGTGCCTCGTCGGGAGGGCCCAATGAGCAGTTCTTC
V: TRBV30
D: TRBD2
size: many
J: TRBJ2-1

CDR3: CASSLQEGRSFF
DNA: TGTGCCAGCAGCTTACAGGAGGGGAGATCTTTCTTT
V: TRBV7-2
D: .
size: many
J: TRBJ1-1

CDR3: CASSTKRVLSYEQYF
DNA: TGTGCCAGCAGTACAAAGCGGGTCCTCTCCTACGAGCAGTACTTC
V: TRBV21-1
D: .
size: .
J: TRBJ2-7

CDR3: CASKGNGYEQYF
DNA: TGTGCCAGCAAGGGAAATGGCTACGAGCAGTACTTC
V: TRBV28
D: .
size: many
J: TRBJ2-7

CDR3: CASSQEWNTEAFF
DNA: TGTGCCAGCAGCCAAGAATGGAACACTGAAGCTTTCTTT
V: TRBV5-6
D: .
size: many
J: TRBJ1-1

CDR3: CASSQAGRPFF
DNA: TGTGCCAGCAGCCAAGCAGGGAGACCTTTCTTT
V: TRBV3-1
D: .
size: .
J: TRBJ1-1

CDR3: CASSLMTGHTDTQYF
DNA: TGCGCCAGCAGCCTGATGACAGGGCATACAGATACGCAGTATTTT
V: TRBV5-1
D: TRBD1
size: many
J: TRBJ2-3

CDR3: CASSLEGVNTGELFF
DNA: TGTGCCAGCAGCTTGGAGGGGGTGAACACCGGGGAGCTGTTTTTT
V: TRBV11-2
D: .
size: many
J: TRBJ2-2

CDR3: CASSFGQGLNNSPLHF
DNA: TGTGCCAGCAGTTTCGGACAGGGCCTGAATAATTCACCCCTCCACTTT
V: TRBV12-3/TRBV12-4
D: TRBD1
size: many
J: TRBJ1-6

CDR3: CASSLIAQTTDTQYF
DNA: TGTGCCAGCAGCTTGATTGCGCAGACCACAGATACGCAGTATTTT
V: TRBV5-5
D: .
size: .
J: TRBJ2-3

CDR3: CSASLISGSARGVDTQYF
DNA: TGCAGTGCTAGCCTCATAAGCGGGAGTGCGCGGGGTGTAGATACGCAGTATTTT
V: TRBV20-1
D: TRBD2
size: many
J: TRBJ2-3

CDR3: CSARNPGGNSPLHF
DNA: TGCAGTGCTAGAAACCCAGGGGGTAATTCACCCCTCCACTTT
V: TRBV20-1
D: TRBD1
size: many
J: TRBJ1-6

CDR3: CASSPSPREDTQYF
DNA: TGTGCCAGCAGTCCCTCCCCCAGGGAAGATACGCAGTATTTT
V: TRBV12-3/TRBV12-4
D: .
size: .
J: TRBJ2-3

CDR3: CASSYFNAGGRDTQYF
DNA: TGTGCCAGCAGTTACTTCAACGCGGGGGGCCGGGATACGCAGTATTTT
V: TRBV6-5
D: TRBD2
size: many
J: TRBJ2-3

CDR3: CASSRTGSRYTGELFF
DNA: TGTGCCAGCAGCCGGACAGGGAGTCGGTACACCGGGGAGCTGTTTTTT
V: TRBV5-5
D: TRBD1
size: many
J: TRBJ2-2

CDR3: CASTVGQGGTEAFF
DNA: TGCGCCAGCACGGTAGGACAGGGCGGCACTGAAGCTTTCTTT
V: TRBV5-1
D: TRBD1
size: few
J: TRBJ1-1

CDR3: CASRSAFENIQYF
DNA: TGTGCCAGCAGGTCAGCATTCGAAAACATTCAGTACTTC
V: TRBV6-1
D: .
size: .
J: TRBJ2-4

CDR3: CSAGTSGGVTQYF
DNA: TGCAGTGCGGGGACTAGCGGGGGGGTAACCCAGTACTTC
V: TRBV20-1
D: TRBD2
size: many
J: TRBJ2-5

CDR3: CTSRWGQNQPQHF
DNA: TGTACCAGCAGATGGGGACAGAATCAGCCCCAGCATTTT
V: TRBV12-3/TRBV12-4
D: TRBD1
size: .
J: TRBJ1-5

CDR3: CSARDRDF
DNA: TGCAGTGCTAGAGATAGGGACTTC
V: TRBV20-1
D: .
size: .
J: TRBJ2-7

CDR3: CSAEDRGLGYGYTF
DNA: TGCAGCGCCGAAGACAGGGGGCTTGGTTATGGCTACACCTTC
V: TRBV29-1
D: TRBD1
size: many
J: TRBJ1-2

CDR3: CATSPVRGRGTGELFF
DNA: TGTGCCACCAGCCCAGTAAGAGGGCGCGGCACCGGGGAGCTGTTTTTT
V: TRBV24-1
D: .
size: many
J: TRBJ2-2

CDR3: CASSRADNEQFF
DNA: TGTGCCAGCAGCCGAGCCGACAATGAGCAGTTCTTC
V: TRBV6-6
D: .
size: many
J: TRBJ2-1

CDR3: CASSVAEMNEQFF
DNA: TGTGCCAGCAGCGTAGCGGAAATGAATGAGCAGTTCTTC
V: TRBV9
D: .
size: many
J: TRBJ2-1

CDR3: CASTGQGGIFSYGYTF
DNA: TGTGCCAGCACGGGACAGGGGGGAATCTTTTCCTATGGCTACACCTTC
V: TRBV6-1
D: TRBD1
size: many
J: TRBJ1-2

CDR3: CASSIRWGDQPQHF
DNA: TGTGCCAGTAGTATTCGATGGGGAGATCAGCCCCAGCATTTT
V: TRBV19
D: .
size: few
J: TRBJ1-5

CDR3: CASSVGTPGWHTEAFF
DNA: TGCGCCAGCAGCGTCGGGACTCCCGGGTGGCACACTGAAGCTTTCTTT
V: TRBV5-1
D: .
size: many
J: TRBJ1-1

CDR3: CATSGGRNTEAFF
DNA: TGTGCCACCAGTGGGGGTAGGAACACTGAAGCTTTCTTT
V: TRBV24-1
D: .
size: many
J: TRBJ1-1

CDR3: CSAWTGKGDTQYF
DNA: TGCAGTGCCTGGACAGGGAAGGGAGATACGCAGTATTTT
V: TRBV20-1
D: TRBD1
size: many
J: TRBJ2-3

CDR3: CSVEGQGTPGTGEAFF
DNA: TGCAGCGTTGAGGGGCAGGGAACTCCCGGGACAGGCGAAGCTTTCTTT
V: TRBV29-1
D: TRBD1
size: few
J: TRBJ1-1

CDR3: CSARGGREVTEAFF
DNA: TGCAGTGCTAGAGGAGGGCGGGAGGTAACTGAAGCTTTCTTC
V: TRBV20-1
D: .
size: .
J: TRBJ1-1

CDR3: CASSLLRNTGELFF
DNA: TGTGCCAGCAGCTTACTTCGGAACACCGGGGAGCTGTTTTTT
V: TRBV11-3
D: .
size: many
J: TRBJ2-2

CDR3: CSVEVVPGGVAFF
DNA: TGCAGCGTTGAAGTGGTGCCAGGCGGAGTAGCTTTCTTT
V: TRBV29-1
D: .
size: many
J: TRBJ1-1

CDR3: CASSLRSFGNIQYF
DNA: TGTGCCAGCAGCTTGAGGTCATTTGGAAACATTCAGTACTTC
V: TRBV5-6
D: .
size: many
J: TRBJ2-4

CDR3: CSAPAGLAHEQYF
DNA: TGCAGTGCTCCAGCCGGTCTAGCCCACGAGCAGTACTTC
V: TRBV20-1
D: .
size: few
J: TRBJ2-7

CDR3: CASCRDGVNGQFF
DNA: TGTGCCAGCTGCCGGGACGGAGTTAATGGGCAGTTCTTC
V: TRBV12-3/TRBV12-4
D: .
size: .
J: TRBJ2-1